What follows are 10 T cell receptor beta chains derived from one specimen sequenced in a study of OX40 agonist ivuxolimab in advanced cancers. Produced via immunoSEQ multiplex PCR; TCRdb's table is partial and in-frame only. In the table there are about 83,000 clones, around 85% of which are singletons. Sequencing was performed on CD4+ or CD8+ T cells sorted from blood, taken in a trial of the OX40 agonist ivuxolimab. All receptors come from an adult with an advanced solid tumor such as melanoma, head and neck, liver or kidney cancer.

This clone qualifies as large. The rearrangement joins TRBV19 to TRBJ1-2; D not resolved. Per the germline V gene, CDR1 is LNHDA and CDR2 is SQIVND (reference sequence). Trimming removed 6 bases from V and 8 bases from J, with 16 bases in between. The CDR3 runs 13 residues. CDR3 in amino acids: CASRITPLEGYTF. The CDR3 region has the DNA TGTGCCAGTAGGATAACCCCCCTGGAGGGCTACACCTTC.

The chain employs TRBV19 and TRBJ2-3; TRBD1 matches 8 bases. V lost 4 bases to trimming and J lost 2 bases; unmatched junction nucleotides: 14. CDR3 length: 18 amino acids. CDR1 and CDR2 (germline): LNHDA, SQIVND (reference sequence). CDR3 amino acids: CASSNPGGSGLVTDTQYF. The CDR3 region has the DNA TGTGCCAGTAGTAACCCAGGGGGCTCGGGTCTAGTCACAGATACGCAGTATTTT.

The rearrangement links TRBV11-3 to TRBJ2-3; 8 bases agree with TRBD2. Germline CDR1 and CDR2: SGHNT and YENEEA. The CDR3 consists of 16 residues. V lost 3 bases, J lost 2 bases, and 7 bases stayed unmatched. CDR3: CASSFQAGVITDTQYF. The CDR3 DNA is TGTGCCAGCAGCTTTCAAGCGGGGGTGATCACAGATACGCAGTATTTT.

This clone has just one count. This chain connects TRBV6-5 to TRBJ2-2; perhaps TRBD2 as D (5 bases). The CDR3 covers 13 residues. The ends were cut back, 4 bases at V and 8 bases at J, with 11 bases in the middle. The germline gives CDR1 MNHEY, CDR2 SVGAGI. The CDR3 DNA reads TGTGCCAGCAGTTTCTCGAGGGCTGGGGAGCTGTTTTTT. Its translation is CASSFSRAGELFF.

V gene TRBV27 combines with J gene TRBJ2-2; D is undetermined. The V end was cut by 6 bases, the J end by 5 bases, with 7 bases between. The CDR3 consists of 12 residues. Germline CDR1 MNHEY, CDR2 SMNVEV (reference sequence). The CDR3 loop is CASRLLTGELFF. Written as DNA, the CDR3 is TGTGCCAGCAGACTACTAACCGGGGAGCTGTTTTTT.

The rearrangement uses TRBV9 and TRBJ1-1; no clear D gene. Germline-derived CDR1 and CDR2 are SGDLS and YYNGEE. Trimming left V 0 bases short and J 1 base short, with 7 bases between. The CDR3 covers 14 residues. CDR3 in amino acids: CASSVAVSNTEAFF. The CDR3, as DNA: TGTGCCAGCAGCGTAGCGGTGTCGAACACTGAAGCTTTCTTT.

J is TRBJ2-7 and V is TRBV18, with 7 positions matching TRBD2. The CDR3 consists of 15 residues. The germline CDR1 and CDR2 sequences are KGHSH and LQKENI. Unmatched junction bases numbered 8, after V lost 3 bases and J lost 3 bases. CDR3 in DNA: TGTGCCAGCTCACCCGGGACTTGGGGGGGCTACGAGCAGTACTTC. Encoded protein: CASSPGTWGGYEQYF.

J is TRBJ2-1 and V is TRBV7-2, with D uncertain. CDR3 size: 11 residues. The germline V and J ends were trimmed by 3 bases and 3 bases, with 0 bases remaining between them. CDR1 SGHTA and CDR2 FQGNSA come from the germline V gene. This CDR3 is CASSFYNEQFF. CDR3 in DNA: TGTGCCAGCAGCTTCTACAATGAGCAGTTCTTC.

The chain couples TRBV4-1 to TRBJ2-7; 8 bases line up with TRBD1. Trimming took 0 bases from V and 2 from J; bases not matched to a gene: 12. The CDR3 contains 18 residues. CDR1 is MGHRA and CDR2 is YSYEKL in the germline V gene. The CDR3 reads CASSQDVSRGQRPYEQYF. The CDR3 coding sequence is TGCGCCAGCAGCCAAGATGTTAGCAGGGGGCAGAGGCCCTACGAGCAGTACTTC.

The V and J genes are TRBV18 and TRBJ2-5; D is unclear. V gave up 4 bases and J gave up 5 bases, with 14 bases separating them. Germline-derived CDR1 and CDR2 are KGHSH and LQKENI. This CDR3 has 14 amino acids. CDR3 in DNA: TGTGCCAGCTCACACCTAAGTGAGAAGGAGACCCAGTACTTC. This sequence encodes CASSHLSEKETQYF.